A selection of T cell receptor beta chains follows, all from one sample in a study of T cells in Graves' hyperthyroidism and ophthalmopathy. Using its own MiXCR run on the multiplex PCR reads, TCRdb lists one record per CDR3 protein. Of 500,000 to 600,000 distinct CDR3 sequences in the sample, roughly 45% are singletons; the top ten hold about 45%. The sequenced sample consisted of peripheral blood or thyroid tissue (not recorded which). The source of these receptors is an adult woman with Graves' disease, either hyperthyroidism or ophthalmopathy (not recorded which). The CDR3 runs from the conserved cysteine through the conserved F or W.

TRBV20-1 | CSAREWTGGYEQYF
TRBV5-1 | CASSAAGGEDQPQHF
TRBV20-1 | CSAQGGAEAFF
TRBV9 | CASSVGHEQYF
TRBV5-1 | CASSGGVVLDTQYF
TRBV7-6 | CASSLVQGVADTQYF
TRBV7-9 | CASSHRDGYTF
TRBV29-1 | CSVAPGQRNYGYTF
TRBV4-3 | CASSQDRSTGSPLHF
TRBV2 | CASSEIIHEQYF
TRBV29-1 | CSVEGAQQETQYF
TRBV28 | CASSVRRGTTYEQYF
TRBV7-2 | CASSRGPGELFF
TRBV6-5 | CASSYSAGDNTGELFF
TRBV28 | CASSFGRGTYTGELFF
TRBV29-1 | CSVAQGAEAFF
TRBV2 | CASRGLAGGNQPQHF
TRBV25-1 | CASSGGQGPQETQYF
TRBV29-1 | CSVEEYFGGIGGPTYGYTF
TRBV6-6 | CASTTYLQETQYF
TRBV10-3 | CAISPTGDQPQHF
TRBV20-1 | CSASFPGNTEAFF
TRBV29-1 | CSVGIEGYTF
TRBV6-1 | CASRDANSPLHF
TRBV4-1 | CASSRYGGDNYGYTF
TRBV9 | CASSPSGTGSYEQYF